This TCR beta chain stems from a study of blood T cell repertoires in COVID-19. Background on the study: Italy, Spain and the United States were the sources of the convalescent and acute COVID-19 samples. Nucleic acid was either cDNA or gDNA, and it came from T cells, B-cell-depleted T cells, or PBMCs.

Source study methods: Estimation of nucleated cell counts was performed using reference gene primer amplification. Only in-frame clones appear in the TCRdb table, and some are missing; sequencing was by immunoSEQ multiplex PCR. The DNA was the basis for D and trimming; V, J and clone size are from that table. The sample has about 310,000 clones, around 87% seen once; the top ten hold 7.8%. Trimming pared 0 bases from V and 7 bases from J, leaving 13 bases between. Looked up from germline, CDR1 is MGHRA and CDR2 is YSYEKL. The CDR3 contains 15 residues. This chain connects TRBV4-1 to TRBJ1-5; D possibly corresponds to TRBD1 (5 bases). The sequence was collected from a woman aged 45 to 65 who had recovered from COVID-19. The sequencing sample was made of peripheral blood. The CDR3 nucleotides are TGCGCCAGCAGCCAAGATTACAGGTTTGAGCAGCCCCAGCATTTT. Residues: CASSQDYRFEQPQHF.